This TCR beta chain comes out of a study of blood T cell repertoires in COVID-19. TCRdb's copy holds only in-frame clones and misses some; the assay was immunoSEQ multiplex PCR. Of over 150,000 clones in the sample, roughly 80% were seen once. Germline loops: CDR1 SGHTA, CDR2 FQGNSA. With 4 bases clipped from V and 9 bases from J, the junction kept 3 bases outside the gene matches. The CDR3 loop spans 12 amino acids. The chain is built from TRBV7-2 and TRBJ1-2, with 9 bases lining up with TRBD1. Source material: peripheral blood. The sequence was collected from a woman older than 75 with COVID-19, enrolled during active disease. CDR3: CASSYGTGRYTF. The CDR3 DNA follows: TGTGCCAGCAGCTATGGGACAGGGCGCTACACCTTC. Full variable domain (outside the CDR3, taken from reference TRBV7-2 and TRBJ1-2): GAGVSQSPSNKVTEKGKDVELRCDPISGHTALYWYRQSLGQGLEFLIYFQGNSAPDKSGLPSDRFSAERTGGSVSTLTIQRTQQEDSAVYLCASSYGTGRYTFGSGTRLTVV.